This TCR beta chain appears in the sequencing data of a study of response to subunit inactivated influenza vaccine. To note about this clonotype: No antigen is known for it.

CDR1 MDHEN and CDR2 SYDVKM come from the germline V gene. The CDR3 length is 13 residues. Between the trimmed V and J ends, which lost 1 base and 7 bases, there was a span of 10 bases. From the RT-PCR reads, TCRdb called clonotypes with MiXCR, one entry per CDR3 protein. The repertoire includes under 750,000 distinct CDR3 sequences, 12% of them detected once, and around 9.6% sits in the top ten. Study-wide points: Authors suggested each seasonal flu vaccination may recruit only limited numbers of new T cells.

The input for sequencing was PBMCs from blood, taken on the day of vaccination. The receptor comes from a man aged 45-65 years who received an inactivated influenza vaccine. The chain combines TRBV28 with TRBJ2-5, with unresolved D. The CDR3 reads CASSLYGGPTQYF. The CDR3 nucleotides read TGTGCCAGCAGTTTATATGGCGGTCCGACCCAGTACTTC.